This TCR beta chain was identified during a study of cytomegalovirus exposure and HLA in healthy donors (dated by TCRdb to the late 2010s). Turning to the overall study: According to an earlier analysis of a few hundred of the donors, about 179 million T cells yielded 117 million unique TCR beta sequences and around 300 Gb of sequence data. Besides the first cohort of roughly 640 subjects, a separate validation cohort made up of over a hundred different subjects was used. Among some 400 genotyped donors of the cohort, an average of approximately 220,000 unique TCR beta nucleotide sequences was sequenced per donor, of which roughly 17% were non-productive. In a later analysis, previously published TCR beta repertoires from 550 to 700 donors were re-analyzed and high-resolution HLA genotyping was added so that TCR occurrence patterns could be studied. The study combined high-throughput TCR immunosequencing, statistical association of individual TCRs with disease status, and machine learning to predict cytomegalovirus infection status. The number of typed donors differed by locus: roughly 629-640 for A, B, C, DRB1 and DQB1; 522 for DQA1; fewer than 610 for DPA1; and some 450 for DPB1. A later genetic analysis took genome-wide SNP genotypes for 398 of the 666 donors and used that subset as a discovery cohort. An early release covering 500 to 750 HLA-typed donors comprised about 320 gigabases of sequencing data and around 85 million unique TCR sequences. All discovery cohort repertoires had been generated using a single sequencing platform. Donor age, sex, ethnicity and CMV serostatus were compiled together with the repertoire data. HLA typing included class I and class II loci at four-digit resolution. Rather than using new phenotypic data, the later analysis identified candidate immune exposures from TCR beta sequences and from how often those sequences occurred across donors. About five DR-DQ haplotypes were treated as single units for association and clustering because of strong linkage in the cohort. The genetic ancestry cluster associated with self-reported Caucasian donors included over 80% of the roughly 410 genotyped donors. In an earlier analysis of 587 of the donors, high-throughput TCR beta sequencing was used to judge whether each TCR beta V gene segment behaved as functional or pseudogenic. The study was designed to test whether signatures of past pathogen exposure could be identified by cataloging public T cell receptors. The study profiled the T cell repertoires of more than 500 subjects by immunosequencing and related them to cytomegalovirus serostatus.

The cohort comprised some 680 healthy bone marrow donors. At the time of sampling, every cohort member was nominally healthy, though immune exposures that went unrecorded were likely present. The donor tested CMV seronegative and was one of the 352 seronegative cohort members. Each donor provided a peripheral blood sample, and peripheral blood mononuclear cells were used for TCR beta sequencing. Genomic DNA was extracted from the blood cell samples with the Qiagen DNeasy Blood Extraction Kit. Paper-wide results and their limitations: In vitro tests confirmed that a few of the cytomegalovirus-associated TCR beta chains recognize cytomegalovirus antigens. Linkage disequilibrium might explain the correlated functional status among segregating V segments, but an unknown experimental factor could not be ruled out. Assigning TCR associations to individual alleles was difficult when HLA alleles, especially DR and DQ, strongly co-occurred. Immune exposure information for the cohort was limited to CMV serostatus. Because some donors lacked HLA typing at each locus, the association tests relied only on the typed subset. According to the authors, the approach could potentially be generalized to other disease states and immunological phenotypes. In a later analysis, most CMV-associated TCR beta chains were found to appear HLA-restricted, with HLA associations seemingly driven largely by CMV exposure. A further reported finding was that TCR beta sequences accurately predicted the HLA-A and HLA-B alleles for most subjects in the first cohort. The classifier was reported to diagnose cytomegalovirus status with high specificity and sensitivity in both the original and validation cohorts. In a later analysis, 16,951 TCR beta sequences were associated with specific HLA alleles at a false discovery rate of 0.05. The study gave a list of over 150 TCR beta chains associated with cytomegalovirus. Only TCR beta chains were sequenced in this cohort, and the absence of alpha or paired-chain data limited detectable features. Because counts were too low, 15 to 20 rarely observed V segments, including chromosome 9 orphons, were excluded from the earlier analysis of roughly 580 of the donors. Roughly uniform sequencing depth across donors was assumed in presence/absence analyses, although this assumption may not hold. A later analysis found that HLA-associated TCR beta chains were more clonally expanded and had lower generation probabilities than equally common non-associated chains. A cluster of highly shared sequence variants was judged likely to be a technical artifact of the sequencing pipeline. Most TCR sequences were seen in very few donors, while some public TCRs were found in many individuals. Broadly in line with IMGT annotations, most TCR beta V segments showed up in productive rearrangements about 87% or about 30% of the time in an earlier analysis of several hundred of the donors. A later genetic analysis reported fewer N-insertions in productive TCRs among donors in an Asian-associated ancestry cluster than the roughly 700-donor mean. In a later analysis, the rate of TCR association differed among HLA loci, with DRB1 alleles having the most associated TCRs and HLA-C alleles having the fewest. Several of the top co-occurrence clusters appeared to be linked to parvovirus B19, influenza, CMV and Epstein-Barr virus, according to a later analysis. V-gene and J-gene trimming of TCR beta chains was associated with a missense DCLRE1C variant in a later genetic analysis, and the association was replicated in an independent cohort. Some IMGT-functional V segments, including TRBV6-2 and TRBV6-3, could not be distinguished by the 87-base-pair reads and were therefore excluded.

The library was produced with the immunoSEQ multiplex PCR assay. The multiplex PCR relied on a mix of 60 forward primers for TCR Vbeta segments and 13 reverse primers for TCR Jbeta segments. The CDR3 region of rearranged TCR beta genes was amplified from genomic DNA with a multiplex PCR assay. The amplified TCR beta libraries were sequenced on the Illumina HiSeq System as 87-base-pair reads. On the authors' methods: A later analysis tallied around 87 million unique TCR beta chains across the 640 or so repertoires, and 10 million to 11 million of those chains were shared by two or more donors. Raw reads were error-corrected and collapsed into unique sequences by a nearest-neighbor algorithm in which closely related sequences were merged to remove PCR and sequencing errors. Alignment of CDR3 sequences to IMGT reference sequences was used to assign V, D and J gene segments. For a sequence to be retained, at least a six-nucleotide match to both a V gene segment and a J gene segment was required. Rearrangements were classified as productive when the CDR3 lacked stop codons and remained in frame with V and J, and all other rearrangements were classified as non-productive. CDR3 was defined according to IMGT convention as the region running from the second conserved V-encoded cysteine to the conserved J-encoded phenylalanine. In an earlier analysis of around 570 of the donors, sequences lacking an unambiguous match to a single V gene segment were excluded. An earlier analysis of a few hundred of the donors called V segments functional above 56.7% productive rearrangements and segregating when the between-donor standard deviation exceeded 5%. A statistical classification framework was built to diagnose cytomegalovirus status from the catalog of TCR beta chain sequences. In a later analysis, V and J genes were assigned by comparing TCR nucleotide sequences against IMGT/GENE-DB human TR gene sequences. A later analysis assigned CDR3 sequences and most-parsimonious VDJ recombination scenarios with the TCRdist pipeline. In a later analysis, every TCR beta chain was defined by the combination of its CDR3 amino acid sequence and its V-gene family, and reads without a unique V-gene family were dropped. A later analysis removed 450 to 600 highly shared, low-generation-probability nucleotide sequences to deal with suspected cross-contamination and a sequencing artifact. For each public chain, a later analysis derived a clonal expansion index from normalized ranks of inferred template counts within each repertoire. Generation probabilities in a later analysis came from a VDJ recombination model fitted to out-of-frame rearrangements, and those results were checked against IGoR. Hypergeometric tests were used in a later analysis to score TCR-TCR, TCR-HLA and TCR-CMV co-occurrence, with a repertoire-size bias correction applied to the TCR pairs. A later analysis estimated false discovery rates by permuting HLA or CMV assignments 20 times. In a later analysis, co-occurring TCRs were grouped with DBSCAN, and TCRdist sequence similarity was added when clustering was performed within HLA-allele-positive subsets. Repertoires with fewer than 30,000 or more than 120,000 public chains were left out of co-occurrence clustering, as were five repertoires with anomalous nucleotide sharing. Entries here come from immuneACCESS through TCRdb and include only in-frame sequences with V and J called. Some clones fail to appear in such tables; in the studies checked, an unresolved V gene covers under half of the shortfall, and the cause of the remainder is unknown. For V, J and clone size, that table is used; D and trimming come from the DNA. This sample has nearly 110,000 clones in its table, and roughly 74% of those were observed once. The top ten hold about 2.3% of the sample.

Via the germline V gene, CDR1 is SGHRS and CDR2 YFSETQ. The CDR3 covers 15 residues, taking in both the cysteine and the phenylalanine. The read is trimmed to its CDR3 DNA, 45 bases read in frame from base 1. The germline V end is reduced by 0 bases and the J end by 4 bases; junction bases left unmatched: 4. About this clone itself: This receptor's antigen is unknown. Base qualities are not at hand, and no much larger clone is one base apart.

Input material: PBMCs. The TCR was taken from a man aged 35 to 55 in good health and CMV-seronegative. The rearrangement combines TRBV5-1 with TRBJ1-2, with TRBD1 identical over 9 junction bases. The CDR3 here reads CASSLVTGGRYGYTF. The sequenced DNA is TGCGCCAGCAGCTTGGTCACAGGGGGCCGCTATGGCTACACCTTC.